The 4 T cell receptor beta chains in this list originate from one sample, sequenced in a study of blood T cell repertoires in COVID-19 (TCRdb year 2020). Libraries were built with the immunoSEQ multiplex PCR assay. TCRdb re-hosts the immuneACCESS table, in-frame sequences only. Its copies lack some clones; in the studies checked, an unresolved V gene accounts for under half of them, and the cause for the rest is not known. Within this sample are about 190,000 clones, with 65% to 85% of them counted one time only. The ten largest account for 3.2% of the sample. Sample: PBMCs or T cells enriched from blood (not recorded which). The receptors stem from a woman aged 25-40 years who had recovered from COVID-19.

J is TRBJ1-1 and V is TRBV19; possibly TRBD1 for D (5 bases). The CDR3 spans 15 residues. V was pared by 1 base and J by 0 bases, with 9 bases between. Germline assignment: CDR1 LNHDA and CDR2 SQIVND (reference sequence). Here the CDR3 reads CASSIVTGLNTEAFF. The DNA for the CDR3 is TGTGCCAGTAGTATAGTAACAGGTTTGAACACTGAAGCTTTCTTT.

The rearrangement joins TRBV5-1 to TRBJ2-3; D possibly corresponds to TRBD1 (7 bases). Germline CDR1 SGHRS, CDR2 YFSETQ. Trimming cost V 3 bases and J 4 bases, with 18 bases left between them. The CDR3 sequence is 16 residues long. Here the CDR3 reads CASSSQGGFDADTQYF. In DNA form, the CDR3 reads TGCGCCAGCAGCTCCCAGGGGGGATTTGACGCAGATACGCAGTATTTT.

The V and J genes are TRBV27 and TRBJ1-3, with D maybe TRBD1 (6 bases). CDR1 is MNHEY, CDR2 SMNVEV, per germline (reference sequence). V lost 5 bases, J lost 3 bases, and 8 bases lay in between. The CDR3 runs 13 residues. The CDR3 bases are TGTGCCAGCAGTCCGACAGGTGGAAACACCATATATTTT. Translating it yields CASSPTGGNTIYF.

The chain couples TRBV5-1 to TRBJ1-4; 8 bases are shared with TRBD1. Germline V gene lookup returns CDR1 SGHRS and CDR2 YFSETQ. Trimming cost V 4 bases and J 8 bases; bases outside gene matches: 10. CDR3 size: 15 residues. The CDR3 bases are TGCGCCAGCAGCCCGACAGGGGAGAGAGGGGAAAAACTGTTTTTT. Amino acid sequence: CASSPTGERGEKLFF.